These 20 T cell receptor beta chains were all obtained from the same sample, sequenced in a study of T-cell memory formation after mild COVID-19. TCRdb itself ran the 5' RACE reads through MiXCR, one entry per CDR3 protein. Here the sample spans about 440,000 distinct CDR3 sequences, 20% being singletons. The sequenced sample was PBMCs or a T cell subset sorted from them (not recorded which). The receptors stem from an adult woman who had mild COVID-19 (a few samples of this study predate the infection). Cell type and time point are not known.

This clonotype occurred a few times. The rearrangement links TRBV6-1 to TRBJ2-3; D is undetermined. Between the trimmed V and J ends, which lost 4 bases and 6 bases, there was a span of 14 bases. There are 14 residues in the CDR3. Germline CDR1 and CDR2: MNHNS and SASEGT. CDR3 sequence (DNA): TGTGCCAGCAGTGTCACACTGAGCGCCGATACGCAGTATTTT. Amino acids: CASSVTLSADTQYF.

This chain joins TRBV3-1 and TRBJ2-1; 10 positions agree with TRBD1. CDR1 LGHDT and CDR2 YNNKEL come from the germline V gene (reference sequence). This CDR3 region has 12 residues. V lost 7 bases, J lost 14 bases, and 8 bases stayed unmatched. DNA for the CDR3: TGTGCCAGCACCACATACGGACAGGGGGAGTTCTTC. Protein product: CASTTYGQGEFF.

This chain joins TRBV6-1 and TRBJ2-7; D is undetermined. This CDR3 spans 14 amino acids. Trimming cost V 6 bases and J 5 bases, with 17 bases left between them. Germline loops: CDR1 MNHNS, CDR2 SASEGT. The CDR3 DNA reads as TGTGCCAGCAGCGGGCCAGTCGGCCGTGACGAGCAGTACTTC. This translates into CASSGPVGRDEQYF.

The chain recombines TRBV6-1 with TRBJ2-1, with D possibly matching TRBD2 (5 bases). Germline lookup yields CDR1 MNHNS and CDR2 SASEGT. Deletions cut 7 bases from V and 7 bases from J, with 14 bases between. The CDR3 is made up of 13 amino acids. DNA for the CDR3: TGTGCCAGCAAGTACAGTTCGGGGAATGAGCAGTTCTTC. This encodes CASKYSSGNEQFF.

The rearrangement joins TRBV7-2 to TRBJ1-5; possibly TRBD1 for D (6 bases). Trimming stripped 5 bases from V and 3 bases from J, with 14 bases between. There are 15 residues in the CDR3. Germline CDR1 is SGHTA and CDR2 is FQGNSA. CDR3 in amino acids: CASSLSTGYNQPQHF. CDR3 nucleotides: TGTGCCAGCAGCCTCTCAACAGGGTACAATCAGCCCCAGCATTTT.

This chain links TRBV9 with TRBJ2-1, with 9 bases fitting TRBD1. Per the germline V gene, CDR1 is SGDLS and CDR2 is YYNGEE. J lost 9 bases, V lost 0 bases, and 7 bases had no gene match. The CDR3 has 15 residues. CDR3 protein: CASSVGGQGLAEQFF. Here the CDR3 DNA reads TGTGCCAGCAGCGTAGGTGGACAGGGGCTGGCTGAGCAGTTCTTC.

The V gene is TRBV2, the J gene TRBJ1-6, with 9 bases that match TRBD1. Germline V gene lookup returns CDR1 SNHLY and CDR2 FYNNEI. CDR3 length: 14 amino acids. Trimming cost V 5 bases and J 10 bases; bases outside gene matches: 6. The CDR3 DNA reads TGTGCCAGCAGTACGACAGGGGGGAAATCACCCCTCCACTTT. Translation gives CASSTTGGKSPLHF.

The chain carries TRBV7-2 and TRBJ2-5; possibly TRBD2 for D (6 bases). V gave up 0 bases and J gave up 2 bases, with 13 bases separating them. Looked up from germline, CDR1 is SGHTA and CDR2 is FQGNSA. The CDR3 runs 16 residues. The CDR3 region has the DNA TGTGCCAGCAGCTTAGCCGGGGGACGGATGCAAGAGACCCAGTACTTC. Translated: CASSLAGGRMQETQYF. The whole variable domain, remainder taken from reference TRBV7-2 and TRBJ2-5, is GAGVSQSPSNKVTEKGKDVELRCDPISGHTALYWYRQSLGQGLEFLIYFQGNSAPDKSGLPSDRFSAERTGGSVSTLTIQRTQQEDSAVYLCASSLAGGRMQETQYFGPGTRLLVL.

This clonotype was seen repeatedly, ten times or more. V usage is TRBV20-1 and J usage is TRBJ2-7; 7 bases are shared with TRBD1. CDR1 and CDR2 from the germline V gene are DFQATT and SNEGSKA (reference sequence). V gave up 5 bases and J gave up 5 bases; unmatched junction bases: 6. This CDR3 comprises 12 residues. The CDR3 spells CSADREGNEQYF. The CDR3 DNA reads as TGCAGTGCTGACAGGGAAGGGAACGAGCAGTACTTC.

This clonotype was seen a few times. The J gene is TRBJ2-3, the V gene TRBV4-3; 12 nucleotides line up with TRBD2. The V gene's germline CDR1 is LGHNA and CDR2 YSLEER. This CDR3 region has 17 residues. Germline trimming cut 4 bases from V and 5 bases from J; bases unmatched to any gene: 10. CDR3 sequence (DNA): TGCGCCAGCAGCCCCGGGGCTCTAGCGGGAGGGAGAGATACGCAGTATTTT. Translating it yields CASSPGALAGGRDTQYF.

To note about this clonotype: A much larger clone differs by one base, so this may be a read error. The chain combines TRBV6-5 with TRBJ2-7, with 9 bases identical to TRBD2. The CDR3 sequence is 15 residues long. Per the germline V gene, CDR1 is MNHEY and CDR2 is SVGAGI. CDR3 in DNA: TGTGCCAGCAGTTACGCTAGCGGGGTCTCCTGCGAGCAGTACTTC. Amino acids: CASSYASGVSCEQYF.

The chain carries TRBV5-1 and TRBJ2-3; 14 nucleotides agree with TRBD2. Germline trimming cut 3 bases from V and 11 bases from J; bases unmatched to any gene: 14. This CDR3 is built from 17 residues. Germline CDR1 is SGHRS and CDR2 is YFSETQ. The CDR3 loop reads CASSSSPTSGRAGGQYF. The DNA of the CDR3 is TGCGCCAGCAGCTCCTCCCCGACTAGCGGGAGGGCCGGGGGGCAGTATTTT.

This clonotype was counted only a few times. The chain carries TRBV27 and TRBJ2-3; 8 nucleotides agree with TRBD2. Trimming removed 0 bases from V and 5 bases from J; junction bases left unmatched: 4. In germline, CDR1 is MNHEY, CDR2 SMNVEV (reference sequence). CDR3 length: 15 residues. The DNA for the CDR3 is TGTGCCAGCAGTTTATCCGGGACTAGAGTAGATACGCAGTATTTT. It codes for CASSLSGTRVDTQYF.

The genes are TRBV2 and TRBJ2-7; D is possibly TRBD1 (6 bases). Germline values: CDR1 SNHLY, CDR2 FYNNEI. This CDR3 has 14 residues. The V end lost 0 bases, the J end lost 5 bases, and 11 bases lay between the germline ends. CDR3 nucleotide sequence: TGTGCCAGCAGTGAAGCTGGACAGTCCCACGAGCAGTACTTC. Amino acids: CASSEAGQSHEQYF.

A few counts support this clonotype. The V gene is TRBV4-2, the J gene TRBJ2-3; 7 bases line up with TRBD2. V trimming: 6 bases; J trimming: 0 bases; junction bases outside the gene matches: 6. CDR3 length: 15 amino acids. The V gene's germline CDR1 is LGHNA and CDR2 YNFKEQ. CDR3 nucleotide sequence: TGTGCCAGCAGAACCCGGGAGGACAGCACAGATACGCAGTATTTT. Translating it yields CASRTREDSTDTQYF.

This clonotype has just a few counts. The genes are TRBV6-5 and TRBJ2-1; 7 bases align to TRBD1. With 5 bases clipped from V and 10 bases from J, the junction kept 2 bases outside the gene matches. The CDR3 has 11 residues. The germline CDR1 and CDR2 sequences are MNHEY and SVGAGI. The CDR3 DNA follows: TGTGCCAGCAGTACAGGGGTCGAGCAGTTCTTC. This encodes CASSTGVEQFF.

This clonotype has more than one count but fewer than ten. The rearrangement uses TRBV29-1 and TRBJ2-3; the D gene is possibly TRBD1 (7 bases). From germline, CDR1 is SQVTM and CDR2 ANQGSEA. The CDR3 length is 14 residues. Trimming removed 7 bases at V and 4 bases at J, with 18 bases between. CDR3 sequence (DNA): TGCAGCGCCATAGCGACAGGGAGGTCAGATACGCAGTATTTT. Its translation: CSAIATGRSDTQYF.

The chain couples TRBV4-1 to TRBJ2-3; no clear D. The germline CDR1 and CDR2 sequences are MGHRA and YSYEKL. Between the trimmed V and J ends, which lost 0 bases and 4 bases, there was a span of 17 bases. The CDR3 spans 17 residues. The CDR3 spells CASSQETTVGPADTQYF. The DNA of the CDR3 is TGCGCCAGCAGCCAAGAGACGACGGTAGGCCCCGCAGATACGCAGTATTTT.

This clonotype was seen at least ten times. The chain has TRBV12-3 or TRBV12-4 and TRBJ1-1; D uncertain. The ends were cut back, 1 base at V and 2 bases at J, with 5 bases in the middle. The CDR3 extends over 13 amino acids. The CDR3 loop reads CASSLGTNTEAFF. The CDR3 DNA reads TGTGCCAGCAGTTTAGGAACAAACACTGAAGCTTTCTTT.

The chain is built from TRBV15 and TRBJ2-7; D call uncertain. Per the germline V gene, CDR1 is LNHNV and CDR2 is YYDKDF (reference sequence). CDR3 size: 16 residues. Trimming shortened V by 4 bases and J by 0 bases, and 16 bases separated the two germline ends. CDR3 coding DNA: TGTGCCACCAGCAACTCACCCCCTGGATCCTCCTACGAGCAGTACTTC. As protein: CATSNSPPGSSYEQYF.